This T cell receptor (beta chain) was sequenced during a study of blood T cell repertoires in COVID-19. Each participant's cohort was designated according to participant-reported clinical history. Assay used: immunoSEQ multiplex PCR; TCRdb lists only in-frame clones, some missing. Of 300,000 to 400,000 clones in the sample, 85% to 95% were seen once. The V segment lost 1 base and the J segment 5 bases; nucleotides outside the gene matches: 1. CDR3 length: 14 residues. From germline, CDR1 is SGDLS and CDR2 YYNGEE. Source material: PBMCs or T cells enriched from blood (not recorded which). The TCR originated in a woman aged 25 to 39 who had been exposed to COVID-19. The chain employs TRBV9 and TRBJ2-2; 8 bases align to TRBD1. CDR3 in amino acids: CASSVHRGTGELFF. In nucleotides, the CDR3 is TGTGCCAGCAGCGTACACAGGGGGACCGGGGAGCTGTTTTTT.